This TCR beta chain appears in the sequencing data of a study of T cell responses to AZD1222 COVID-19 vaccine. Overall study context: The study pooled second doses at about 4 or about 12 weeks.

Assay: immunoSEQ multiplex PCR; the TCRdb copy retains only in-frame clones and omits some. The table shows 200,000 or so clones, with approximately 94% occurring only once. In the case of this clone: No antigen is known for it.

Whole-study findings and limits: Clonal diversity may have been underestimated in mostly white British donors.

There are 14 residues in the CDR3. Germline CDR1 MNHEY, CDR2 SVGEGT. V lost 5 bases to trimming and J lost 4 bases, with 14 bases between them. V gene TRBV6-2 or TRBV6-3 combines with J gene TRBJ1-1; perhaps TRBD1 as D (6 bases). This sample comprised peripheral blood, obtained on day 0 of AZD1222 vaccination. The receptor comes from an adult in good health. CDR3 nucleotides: TGTGCCAGCAGTCCACCCGGCAGGGGCACTGAAGCTTTCTTT. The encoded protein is CASSPPGRGTEAFF.